A single sample is the source of the 13 T cell receptor beta chains below, sequenced in a study of graft-versus-host responses after intestinal transplantation. Sequencing used immunoSEQ multiplex PCR; TCRdb keeps in-frame clones, though not all of them. The data hold more than 20,000 clones, with around four fifths observed a single time. The sample in question was PBMCs, obtained about 28 days after intestinal transplant. The origin of the receptors is a human patient who received an intestinal transplant, so some T cells may come from the graft donor.

The DNA for the CDR3 is TGCGCCAGCAGCTTGGGACAGGAGAACTATGGCTACACCTTC. Translation gives CASSLGQENYGYTF. This sequence joins TRBV5-1 and TRBJ1-2; D is perhaps TRBD1 (6 bases). The CDR3 covers 14 residues. Germline V gene sequence: CDR1 SGHRS, CDR2 YFSETQ. Trimming took off 0 bases at V and 2 bases at J, with 8 bases between the two ends.

The chain combines TRBV4-2 with TRBJ2-1; 7 bases agree with TRBD2. The CDR3 runs to 18 residues. V was pared by 3 bases and J by 0 bases, with 11 bases of the junction left unmatched. CDR1 and CDR2 (germline): LGHNA, YNFKEQ. CDR3 loop: CASSQFWSGGSSYNEQFF. The CDR3 nucleotides read TGTGCCAGCAGCCAGTTTTGGTCGGGAGGTAGCTCCTACAATGAGCAGTTCTTC.

The chain uses TRBV6-4 and TRBJ1-5; TRBD1 aligns across 7 bases. This CDR3 comprises 15 residues. The J segment lost 3 bases and the V segment lost 8 bases, leaving 10 bases of the junction unmatched. CDR1 MRHNA and CDR2 SNTAGT come from the germline V gene. The DNA of the CDR3 is TGTGCCAGCTGCCCGACAGGGCTTTCCAATCAGCCCCAGCATTTT. It translates to CASCPTGLSNQPQHF.

The chain couples TRBV6-1 to TRBJ2-7; tentatively, D is TRBD2 (5 bases). The V end was cut by 8 bases, the J end by 3 bases, with 14 bases between. Germline loops: CDR1 MNHNS, CDR2 SASEGT. CDR3 length equals 13 residues. The CDR3 sequence: CASGETVGYEQYF. The CDR3 bases are TGTGCCAGCGGGGAGACGGTCGGCTACGAGCAGTACTTC.

V gene TRBV28 combines with J gene TRBJ2-2; unclear D gene. The V gene's germline CDR1 is MDHEN and CDR2 SYDVKM. CDR3 length: 14 amino acids. The V end lost 1 base, the J end lost 1 base, and 4 bases lay between the germline ends. CDR3: CASSLSENTGELFF. In DNA form, the CDR3 reads TGTGCCAGCAGTTTATCCGAGAACACCGGGGAGCTGTTTTTT.

The rearrangement joins TRBV11-2 to TRBJ2-7; no reliable D call. The CDR3 totals 13 residues. Trimming shortened V by 1 base and J by 4 bases, and 8 bases separated the two germline ends. Germline assignment: CDR1 SGHAT and CDR2 FQNNGV. CDR3 protein: CASSLGGGYEQYF. CDR3 sequence (DNA): TGTGCCAGCAGCTTAGGGGGTGGGTACGAGCAGTACTTC.

This chain uses TRBV20-1 with TRBJ2-3; no definite D call. The CDR3 is 11 residues long. Trimming shortened V by 6 bases and J by 5 bases, and 9 bases separated the two germline ends. Germline assignment: CDR1 DFQATT and CDR2 SNEGSKA (reference sequence). Here the CDR3 DNA reads TGCAGTGCACCTTTGCGAGATACGCAGTATTTT. This gives the protein CSAPLRDTQYF.

This clone has only one observation. This chain uses TRBV7-9 with TRBJ2-1; TRBD2 aligns across 9 bases. V was clipped by 5 bases and J by 1 base; unmatched bases: 6. CDR3 length: 16 residues. Germline V CDR1 and CDR2: SEHNR, FQNEAQ (reference sequence). The CDR3 nucleotides read TGTGCCAGCAGCGCGACTAGCGGCAGTTCCTACAATGAGCAGTTCTTC. Residues: CASSATSGSSYNEQFF.

This chain joins TRBV5-1 and TRBJ2-3; 11 positions match TRBD2. The CDR3 runs to 17 residues. The J segment lost 7 bases and the V segment lost 0 bases, leaving 10 bases of the junction unmatched. From germline, CDR1 is SGHRS and CDR2 YFSETQ. DNA for the CDR3: TGCGCCAGCAGCTTGGTGAGTCCCGGGACTAGCGGCCATACGCAGTATTTT. Encoded protein: CASSLVSPGTSGHTQYF.

This clone has a single count. The chain joins TRBV4-1 to TRBJ1-5, with D tentatively TRBD1 (6 bases). The CDR3 is 15 amino acids. Per germline, CDR1 MGHRA and CDR2 YSYEKL. Trimming pared 4 bases from V and 5 bases from J, leaving 15 bases between. The chain's CDR3 is CASSPLGGGDQPQHF. The CDR3 region has the DNA TGCGCCAGCAGCCCCCTAGGCGGGGGCGATCAGCCCCAGCATTTT.

The chain has TRBV28 and TRBJ2-7; D may be TRBD2 (6 bases). V shed 8 bases and J shed 0 bases, with 8 bases lying between them. The germline V gene has CDR1 MDHEN and CDR2 SYDVKM. There are 12 residues in the CDR3. The DNA for the CDR3 is TGTGCCAGCTTGGGGGGCTCCTACGAGCAGTACTTC. This translates into CASLGGSYEQYF.

The chain carries TRBV18 and TRBJ2-5; 8 positions agree with TRBD1. V trimming: 4 bases; J trimming: 5 bases; junction bases outside the gene matches: 9. The germline V gene encodes CDR1 KGHSH and CDR2 LQKENI. CDR3 size: 15 residues. The CDR3, as DNA: TGTGCCAGCTCACGACAGGGGTCCAGGGGGGAGACCCAGTACTTC. This encodes CASSRQGSRGETQYF.

The V gene is TRBV14, the J gene TRBJ2-7; 8 nucleotides align to TRBD1. The trim removed 2 bases at V and 2 bases at J, leaving 2 bases unmatched. The CDR3 consists of 14 residues. Germline lookup yields CDR1 SGHDN and CDR2 FVKESK. CDR3 DNA: TGTGCCAGCAGCCAATTCAGGGGGCCCTACGAGCAGTACTTC. It yields the protein CASSQFRGPYEQYF.